The clone carrying this TCR beta chain was seen a single time. What it binds is not known. This specimen includes other DNA sequences encoding the same CDR3. The record originates from a study of shared clonotypes between healthy human individuals. Study as a whole: Researchers assigned three CD4 naive, three CD4 memory, two CD8 naive and one CD8 memory plate to each donor.

CD4+ cells yielded CD45RA+ naive and CD45RA-negative memory subsets. Study-wide results and limits: Sequencing depth was a factor that was expected to affect clonotype sharing among donors.

In the study's own analysis: ImmunoSEQ yielded junction-only sequences lacking quality scores, so filtering differed. This table comes from immunoSEQ multiplex PCR, and its TCRdb copy is limited to in-frame clones, with some not included. That table furnishes V, J and clone size, whereas the DNA furnished D and trimming. This sample carries approximately 2.5 million clones, around 94% of them seen once, and the ten largest clones take more than 0.12%. The V gene lost 4 bases and the J gene lost 3 bases, with 5 bases spanning the gap. Germline CDR1 and CDR2: MNHEY and SVGAGI. The CDR3 sequence is 12 residues long.

This clonotype was obtained from a man aged 18 to 29 in good health. The sample consisted of naive CD4+ T cells sorted from blood. The subset was: CD45RA+ positively selected. The genes are TRBV6-5 and TRBJ2-3; D is unresolved. CDR3 sequence reads: CASSSQTDTQYF. The CDR3 DNA sequence: TGTGCCAGCAGTTCGCAAACAGATACGCAGTATTTT.